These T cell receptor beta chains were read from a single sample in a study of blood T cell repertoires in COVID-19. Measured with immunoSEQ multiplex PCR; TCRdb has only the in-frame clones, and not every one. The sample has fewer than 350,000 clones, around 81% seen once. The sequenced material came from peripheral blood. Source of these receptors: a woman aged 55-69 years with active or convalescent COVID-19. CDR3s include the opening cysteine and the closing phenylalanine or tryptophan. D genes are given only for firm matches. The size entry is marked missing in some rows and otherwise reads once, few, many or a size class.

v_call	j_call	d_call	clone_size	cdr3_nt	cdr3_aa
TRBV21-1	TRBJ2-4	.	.	TGTGCCAGCAGCGATGTCCCGGGACAGGGGGCGGCCAAAAACATTCAGTACTTC	CASSDVPGQGAAKNIQYF
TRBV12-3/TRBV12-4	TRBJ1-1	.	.	TGTGCCAGCAGTTGGACAGAGAACACTGAAGCTTTCTTT	CASSWTENTEAFF
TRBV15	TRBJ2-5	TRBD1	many	TGTGCCACCAGCAGAGATCGACAGGGGGGAGCCCAGTACTTC	CATSRDRQGGAQYF
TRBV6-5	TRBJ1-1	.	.	.	CASSSSDRLVNTEAFF
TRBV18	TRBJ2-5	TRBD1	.	TGTGCCAGCTCACCAACAGGGGCCACTGAGACCCAGTACTTC	CASSPTGATETQYF
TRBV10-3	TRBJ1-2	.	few	TGTGCCATCCGAGAAGGGGATTATGGCTACACCTTC	CAIREGDYGYTF
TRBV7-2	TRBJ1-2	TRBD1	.	TGTGCCAGCAGCCCCCGACAGGGGAGGAACTATGGCTACACCTTC	CASSPRQGRNYGYTF
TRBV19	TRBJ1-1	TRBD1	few	TGTGCCAGTAGGGGACAGGTGACAAACACTGAAGCTTTCTTT	CASRGQVTNTEAFF
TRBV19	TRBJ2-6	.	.	TGTGCCAGTAGCCGGGTAGGCAGCCTCTCTGGGGCCAACGTCCTGACTTTC	CASSRVGSLSGANVLTF
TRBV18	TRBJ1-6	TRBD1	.	TGTGCCAGCTCACCTCGAGGACAGGTGGAGAATTCACCCCTCCACTTT	CASSPRGQVENSPLHF
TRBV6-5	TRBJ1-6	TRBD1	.	TGTGCCAGCGGCGGGGGACAGGGTTCACCCCTCCACTTT	CASGGGQGSPLHF
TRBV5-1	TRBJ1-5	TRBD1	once	TGCGCCAGCAGCGTGGGGACAGGGGATCAGCCCCAGCATTTT	CASSVGTGDQPQHF
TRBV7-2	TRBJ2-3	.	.	TGTGCCAGCAGCTTACAGGGAGGTACAGATACGCAGTATTTT	CASSLQGGTDTQYF
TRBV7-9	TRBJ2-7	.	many	TGTGCCAGCAGGATGGGCGGGAAAGGGGATACCCCCTACGAGCAGTACTTC	CASRMGGKGDTPYEQYF
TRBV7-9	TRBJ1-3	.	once	TGTGCCAGCAGCTTATCTGTGCGCGGAAACACCATATATTTT	CASSLSVRGNTIYF
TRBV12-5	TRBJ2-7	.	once	TGTGCTAGTGGGCTAGGGGCAGGGCTGGCCTACGAGCAGTACTTC	CASGLGAGLAYEQYF
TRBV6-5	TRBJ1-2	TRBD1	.	TGTGCCAGCAGTTACCGGGACAGGGGCTATGGCTACACCTTC	CASSYRDRGYGYTF
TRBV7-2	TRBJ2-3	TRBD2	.	TGTGCCAGCAGCCGGACTAGCGGGGGGACAGATACGCAGTATTTT	CASSRTSGGTDTQYF
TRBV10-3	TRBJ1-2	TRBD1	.	TGTGCCATCAGTGAGTCGGCGGGGACAGGGAAACAGGGCTACACCTTC	CAISESAGTGKQGYTF
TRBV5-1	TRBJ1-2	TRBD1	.	TGCGCCAGCAGCCACGGAGGGACAGGGACAAACTATGGCTACACCTTC	CASSHGGTGTNYGYTF
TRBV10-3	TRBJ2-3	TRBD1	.	TGTGCCATCAGTGGTCGGGGACAGGGTTTTAGAGGAGGCACAGATACGCAGTATTTT	CAISGRGQGFRGGTDTQYF
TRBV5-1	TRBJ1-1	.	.	TGCGCCAGCAGCTTGGGCGAGAGAGGCACTGAAGCTTTCTTT	CASSLGERGTEAFF
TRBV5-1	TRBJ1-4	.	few	TGCGCCAGCAGCTTTGTATACGGAGGGACTAATGAAAAACTGTTTTTT	CASSFVYGGTNEKLFF
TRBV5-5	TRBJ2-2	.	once	TGTGCCAGCAGCTTGTCACTAGACACCGGGGAGCTGTTTTTT	CASSLSLDTGELFF
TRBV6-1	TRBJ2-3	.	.	TGTGCCAGCAGTGAAGTCCCAGGGGAGGGTAGAGATACGCAGTATTTT	CASSEVPGEGRDTQYF
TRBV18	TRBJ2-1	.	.	TGTGCCAGCTCACCTCGCAGACAGTCTTCGACTGGGAATGAGCAGTTCTTC	CASSPRRQSSTGNEQFF
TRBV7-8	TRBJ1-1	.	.	TGTGCCAGCAGCTTAGGGACAGCTCAGATGAACACTGAAGCTTTCTTT	CASSLGTAQMNTEAFF